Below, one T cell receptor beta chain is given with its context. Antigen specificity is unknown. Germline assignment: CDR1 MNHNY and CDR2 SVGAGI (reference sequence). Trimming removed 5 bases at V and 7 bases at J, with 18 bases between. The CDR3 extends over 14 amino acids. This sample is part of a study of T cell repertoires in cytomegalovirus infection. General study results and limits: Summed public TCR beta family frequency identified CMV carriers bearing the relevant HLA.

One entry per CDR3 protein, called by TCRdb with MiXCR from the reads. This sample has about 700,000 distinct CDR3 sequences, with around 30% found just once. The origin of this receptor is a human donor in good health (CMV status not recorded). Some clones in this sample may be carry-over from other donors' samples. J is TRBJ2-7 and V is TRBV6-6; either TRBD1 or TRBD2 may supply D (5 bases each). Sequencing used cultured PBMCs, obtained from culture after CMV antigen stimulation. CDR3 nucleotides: TGTGCCAGCAGTAAAGATGGGACCTCCAGTGAGCAGTACTTC. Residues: CASSKDGTSSEQYF.